This TCR beta chain was documented in a study of blood T cell repertoires in COVID-19 (dated by TCRdb to about 2020). As for the study more broadly: Collaborator samples came from the United States, Italy and Spain and covered acute and convalescent phases of COVID-19. The prospective study material was composed of cDNA or gDNA derived from T cells, B-cell-depleted T cells, or PBMCs. The dataset comprised deeply sampled blood TCRbeta repertoires from subjects exposed to, actively infected with, or recovered from COVID-19. The repertoires were made available in a free public database intended to serve as a resource for research on the immune response to SARS-CoV-2. The samples were drawn from the first 160 participants of the ongoing ImmuneRACE study and from 950 to 1,500 subjects provided by 6 global collaborators. Nearly every sample came with metadata listing a de-identified subject ID, COVID-19 status, age in years and sex. HLA class I and class II types, where available, came from metadata supplied by the sample provider rather than from assay-based typing. On the study overall, not on this receptor specifically: How much clinical and demographic metadata was included differed by source and by participant, and the metadata was provided uncurated.

From cysteine to phenylalanine, the CDR3 is 12 amino acids long. The CDR3 DNA has 36 bases and is translated from base 1. V sheds 2 bases and J sheds 10 bases, leaving 10 bases between their ends. About this clone itself: What this receptor recognizes is not known. No base quality information exists; no much larger clone differs at one position.

Whole blood was collected in K2EDTA tubes by collaborating institutions according to the institutions' own protocols. Collaborator samples were shipped for TCRbeta analysis as frozen whole blood, isolated PBMCs, or DNA extracted from either sample type. TCRbeta CDR3 regions were amplified from genomic DNA using the immunoSEQ Assay, a bias-controlled multiplex PCR. The paper's processing steps were these. The number of nucleated cells in each sample was estimated from the amplification of reference gene primers within the assay. To quantify the absolute abundance of each unique TCRbeta CDR3 rearrangement, sequence reads were collapsed and filtered. For each sample, productive Simpson clonality was calculated as the square root of Simpson's diversity index over productive rearrangements. TCRdb carries this immuneACCESS record with in-frame sequences only. Its versions omit some clonotypes, under half of them owing to an unresolved V gene in the studies checked, with the rest unexplained. That table furnishes V, J and clone size, whereas the DNA furnished D and trimming. Counted in this sample were 88,000 or so clones; 65% to 90% of them appeared once. Roughly 6.5% of the sample goes to the ten largest clones.

Sequenced material: peripheral blood. The V and J segments used are TRBV12-3 or TRBV12-4 and TRBJ2-3; a weak D assignment points to TRBD2 (5 bases agree). The TCR sequence derives from a man aged 60 to 75 with acute or convalescent COVID-19. The bases read TGTGCCAGCAGTTTAAGACTAACGTCGCAGTATTTT. Its amino acids are CASSLRLTSQYF.